This passage covers 20 T cell receptor beta chains from one sample sequenced in a study of T cell repertoires in cytomegalovirus infection. TCRdb ran MiXCR on the reads and lists one entry per CDR3 protein. The sample records over 200,000 distinct CDR3 sequences, approximately 13% being singletons. The material sequenced was PBMCs. The receptors were gathered from a human donor in good health (CMV status not recorded). Some clones in this sample may be carry-over from other donors' samples.

The chain has TRBV12-3 or TRBV12-4 and TRBJ1-3, with a weak D call TRBD1 (6 bases). This CDR3 contains 15 residues. V was cut by 3 bases and J by 4 bases, with 13 bases left in between. This CDR3 is CASSFPGAGGNTIYF. CDR3 coding DNA: TGTGCCAGCAGTTTTCCGGGGGCAGGAGGAAACACCATATATTTT.

The chain is built from TRBV2 and TRBJ2-3, with unresolved D. The CDR3 is 16 residues long. V was cut by 2 bases and J by 1 base, with 13 bases left in between. CDR1 and CDR2 (germline): SNHLY, FYNNEI. As DNA, the CDR3 is TGTGCCAGCAGTGAATTGAGAAGGTCCCGCACAGATACGCAGTATTTT. The encoded protein is CASSELRRSRTDTQYF.

V and J are TRBV29-1 and TRBJ1-2, with D unclear. Germline values: CDR1 SQVTM, CDR2 ANQGSEA. V was clipped by 1 base and J by 12 bases, with 15 bases between them. The CDR3 covers 12 residues. The CDR3, as DNA: TGCAGCGTTGAAGGGAGAGACGCGGTTCACACCTTC. Protein: CSVEGRDAVHTF.

A few counts support this clonotype. The chain joins TRBV5-1 to TRBJ1-1, with a tentative D call TRBD1 (5 bases). This CDR3 spans 15 amino acids. CDR1 is SGHRS, CDR2 YFSETQ, per germline. Trimming removed 1 base at V and 4 bases at J, with 14 bases between. CDR3 loop: CASSLIGLGGTEAFF. DNA of the CDR3: TGCGCCAGCAGCTTGATCGGGTTGGGGGGCACTGAAGCTTTCTTT.

This clonotype has ten or more counts. The gene calls are TRBV7-9 and TRBJ2-5, with D perhaps matching TRBD2 (6 bases). Per germline, CDR1 SEHNR and CDR2 FQNEAQ (reference sequence). V dropped 4 bases and J dropped 2 bases, with 20 bases sitting between them. The CDR3 contains 17 residues. CDR3 in amino acids: CASSSPGSEGRQETQYF. CDR3 bases: TGTGCCAGCAGCTCTCCCGGGTCGGAGGGAAGACAAGAGACCCAGTACTTC.

This clonotype appeared many times. The chain couples TRBV20-1 to TRBJ2-2, with D perhaps TRBD1 or TRBD2 (5 bases each). The CDR3 spans 14 residues. The V gene's germline CDR1 is DFQATT and CDR2 SNEGSKA (reference sequence). Trimming removed 5 bases from V and 1 base from J, with 11 bases in between. DNA for the CDR3: TGCAGTGCTCCCGGGACCTGGAACACCGGGGAGCTGTTTTTT. Amino acid sequence: CSAPGTWNTGELFF.

This chain connects TRBV2 to TRBJ2-7; TRBD2 agrees at 12 bases. Germline CDR1 reads SNHLY; CDR2 reads FYNNEI. This CDR3 contains 15 residues. The junction had 7 bases not matched to a gene; V was cut back by 7 bases and J by 3 bases. The CDR3 sequence is CASTPGLAGYYEQYF. CDR3 coding DNA: TGTGCCAGCACCCCCGGACTAGCGGGATACTACGAGCAGTACTTC.

This clonotype appeared many times. The rearrangement joins TRBV12-3 or TRBV12-4 to TRBJ2-7; 7 bases agree with TRBD1. This CDR3 spans 13 amino acids. Trimming at V came to 6 bases and at J to 4 bases, leaving 6 bases not matched to a gene. CDR3 amino acids: CASSRQGFYEQYF. The CDR3 bases are TGTGCCAGCAGCAGACAGGGTTTTTACGAGCAGTACTTC.

This clonotype showed up many times. The CDR3 loop is CASSLEGSLVNTEAFF. Here the CDR3 DNA reads TGTGCCAGCAGCTTAGAAGGTAGCCTTGTGAACACTGAAGCTTTCTTT. This rearrangement joins TRBV7-8 to TRBJ1-1, with D unclear. Germline values: CDR1 SGHVS, CDR2 FQNEAQ. V gave up 1 base and J gave up 0 bases, with 12 bases separating them. This CDR3 spans 16 amino acids.

This clonotype came up many times. CDR3 protein: CASSYSSSPSGGYEQYF. CDR3 DNA: TGTGCCAGCAGTTACTCATCCTCCCCTAGCGGGGGGTACGAGCAGTACTTC. J is TRBJ2-7 and V is TRBV6-5; 11 bases are shared with TRBD2. The CDR3 covers 17 residues. CDR1 and CDR2 from the germline V gene are MNHEY and SVGAGI. V trimming: 0 bases; J trimming: 4 bases; junction bases outside the gene matches: 8.

This clonotype was counted between two and nine times. The rearrangement links TRBV20-1 to TRBJ1-5; the D gene is possibly TRBD1 (6 bases). The length of the CDR3 is 15 residues. CDR1 DFQATT and CDR2 SNEGSKA come from the germline V gene (reference sequence). Trimming shortened V by 2 bases and J by 6 bases, and 17 bases separated the two germline ends. CDR3 sequence: CSARKGRGLAQPQHF. CDR3 bases: TGCAGTGCTAGAAAAGGGAGGGGGTTGGCTCAGCCCCAGCATTTT.

This clonotype was counted between two and nine times. This chain uses TRBV11-2 with TRBJ2-3; D remains ambiguous. V lost 1 base and J 2 bases, leaving 13 bases between the germline ends. Germline V gene data show CDR1 as SGHAT and CDR2 as FQNNGV. This CDR3 contains 16 residues. The CDR3: CASSLGTGRPTDTQYF. The DNA of the CDR3 is TGTGCCAGCAGCTTAGGGACCGGCAGGCCCACAGATACGCAGTATTTT.

V and J are TRBV29-1 and TRBJ2-5; D is possibly TRBD2 (6 bases). Trimming stripped 7 bases from V and 4 bases from J, with 13 bases between. In germline, CDR1 is SQVTM, CDR2 ANQGSEA. The CDR3 covers 12 residues. CDR3 coding DNA: TGCAGCGGAAGATGGGGAGGAGAGACCCAGTACTTC. The encoded protein is CSGRWGGETQYF. Together with reference TRBV29-1 and TRBJ2-5, the CDR3 gives the full variable domain: SAVISQKPSRDICQRGTSLTIQCQVDSQVTMMFWYRQQPGQSLTLIATANQGSEATYESGFVIDKFPISRPNLTFSTLTVSNMSPEDSSIYLCSGRWGGETQYFGPGTRLLVL.

V gene TRBV4-3 combines with J gene TRBJ2-1; D is perhaps TRBD1 (5 bases). Germline CDR1 LGHNA, CDR2 YSLEER. This CDR3 is built from 13 residues. V was trimmed by 5 bases and J by 10 bases, leaving 15 bases between them. The CDR3, as DNA: TGCGCCAGCAGCTCAGGGATAGGCGAGGAGCAGTTCTTC. It translates to CASSSGIGEEQFF.

V is TRBV27 and J is TRBJ1-5; D not certain. CDR1 MNHEY and CDR2 SMNVEV come from the germline V gene (reference sequence). V was clipped by 6 bases and J by 3 bases, with 12 bases between them. The CDR3 contains 14 residues. CDR3 sequence reads: CASRPPGDNQPQHF. In nucleotides, the CDR3 is TGTGCCAGCAGGCCGCCGGGAGACAATCAGCCCCAGCATTTT.

There are many counts of this clonotype. The chain combines TRBV7-2 with TRBJ2-7; TRBD2 might be the D (6 bases). Deletions cut 1 base from V and 3 bases from J, with 13 bases between. Germline V gives CDR1 SGHTA, CDR2 FQGNSA. The CDR3 has 15 residues. The DNA of the CDR3 is TGTGCCAGCAGCTTAGAGGGAGGCCCCGTCTACGAGCAGTACTTC. Protein product: CASSLEGGPVYEQYF.

The CDR3 DNA reads as TGTGCCAGCAGCATGGACACTATGAACACTGAAGCTTTCTTT. Protein product: CASSMDTMNTEAFF. The rearrangement joins TRBV2 to TRBJ1-1; a weak D match, TRBD1 (5 bases). The CDR3 length is 14 residues. Germline values: CDR1 SNHLY, CDR2 FYNNEI. V lost 6 bases to trimming and J lost 0 bases, with 11 bases between them.

This clonotype was seen at least ten times. The chain joins TRBV7-9 to TRBJ2-2; TRBD1 matches at 9 bases. V lost 5 bases and J lost 1; bases outside the gene matches: 8. CDR3 length equals 17 residues. Germline V gives CDR1 SEHNR, CDR2 FQNEAQ (reference sequence). The CDR3 sequence is CASSPRGQGLNTGELFF. CDR3 DNA: TGTGCCAGCAGCCCTCGGGGACAGGGATTGAACACCGGGGAGCTGTTTTTT.

This clonotype was found many times. This sequence joins TRBV14 and TRBJ2-5; D assignment may be TRBD1 or TRBD2 (6 bases each). This CDR3 spans 16 amino acids. Trimming stripped 3 bases from V and 5 bases from J, with 19 bases between. Germline loops: CDR1 SGHDN, CDR2 FVKESK. The CDR3 DNA reads as TGTGCCAGCAGCCAGAAACGGGCCGGGGGCCCGGAGACCCAGTACTTC. Translated, it gives CASSQKRAGGPETQYF.

There are a few counts of this clonotype. The V gene is TRBV5-1, the J gene TRBJ2-1; 7 bases are a match to TRBD1. The CDR3 runs 14 residues. Germline loops: CDR1 SGHRS, CDR2 YFSETQ. V dropped 5 bases and J dropped 8; count of bases not matched to a gene: 10. In nucleotides, the CDR3 is TGCGCCAGCAGTTTGCCTAGACAGGGCGATGAGCAGTTCTTC. Translating gives CASSLPRQGDEQFF.